These 10 T cell receptor beta chains came from one sample sequenced in a study of beta chain features in type 1 diabetes (dated by TCRdb to about 2018). The full study reports these points: Type 1 diabetes patients showed a moderate but significant shortening of TCRB CDR3 length in all four CD4+ subsets.

Receptor libraries were prepared by the immunoSEQ multiplex PCR assay. All of the isolated RNA was reverse transcribed with the High Capacity cDNA Reverse Transcription Kit, so expressed TCRB transcripts were sequenced. The table was pulled from immuneACCESS by TCRdb, which kept in-frame rearrangements only. Such tables lose some clones; where checked, under half of the loss comes from unresolved V genes, and the rest has no known cause. For this sample the table gives about 340,000 clones, of which approximately 9.9% were detected only once. Together, the top ten hold over 0.95% of the sample. Their antigens remain unidentified. Sequencing used central memory CD4+ T cells from blood. These receptors all come from a man aged 30-40 years with type 1 diabetes.

J is TRBJ1-5 and V is TRBV28; D unresolved. Germline CDR1 and CDR2: MDHEN and SYDVKM. The CDR3 runs to 16 residues. V lost 2 bases and J lost 1, with 12 bases in between. The CDR3 reads CASSLPGVESNQPQHF. CDR3 coding DNA: TGTGCCAGCAGTTTACCTGGGGTTGAGAGCAATCAGCCCCAGCATTTT.

The table lists this clone with a few counts. The chain links TRBV5-6 to TRBJ1-2; D is unresolved. V lost 4 bases and J lost 5, with 18 bases in between. CDR1 is SGHDT and CDR2 is YYEEEE in the germline V gene. CDR3 length: 15 amino acids. The CDR3 is CASSPSWAEAYGYTF. The CDR3 DNA follows: TGTGCCAGCAGCCCATCCTGGGCCGAAGCATATGGCTACACCTTC.

This clone was counted between two and nine times. In the same sample, other DNA sequences code for this CDR3. This sequence joins TRBV29-1 and TRBJ1-1; D perhaps matches TRBD1 (6 bases). CDR1 is SQVTM and CDR2 is ANQGSEA in the germline V gene. V gave up 6 bases and J gave up 4 bases, with 15 bases separating them. This CDR3 region has 13 residues. The CDR3 protein is CSVARGIGTEAFF. The CDR3 nucleotides are TGCAGCGTCGCAAGGGGGATTGGCACTGAAGCTTTCTTT.

This clone came up a few times. The V call is TRBV5-6, the J call TRBJ2-7, with D perhaps TRBD2 (6 bases). The V gene lost 0 bases and the J gene lost 4 bases, with 14 bases spanning the gap. The CDR3 extends over 15 amino acids. CDR1 SGHDT and CDR2 YYEEEE come from the germline V gene. CDR3 amino acids: CASSLGRRGGYEQYF. In nucleotides, the CDR3 is TGTGCCAGCAGCTTGGGCCGGAGGGGCGGATACGAGCAGTACTTC.

The J gene is TRBJ1-5, the V gene TRBV7-2; D unresolved. Germline V gives CDR1 SGHTA, CDR2 FQGNSA. This CDR3 has 15 residues. Trimming removed 1 base at V and 1 base at J, with 8 bases between. CDR3 in amino acids: CASSLGGTSNQPQHF. The CDR3 bases are TGTGCCAGCAGCTTAGGGGGAACCAGCAATCAGCCCCAGCATTTT.

The CDR3 DNA sequence: TGTGCCAGCAGCGTAGCGTCAGACACTAGGAATTTCTTT. Its translation: CASSVASDTRNFF. The J gene is TRBJ1-1, the V gene TRBV9; the D is unclear. Germline CDR1 is SGDLS and CDR2 is YYNGEE. Trimming pared 0 bases from V and 13 bases from J, leaving 16 bases between. The CDR3 loop spans 13 amino acids.

There are a few counts of this clone. V and J are TRBV10-3 and TRBJ1-1; D might be TRBD1 (6 bases). V was pared by 10 bases and J by 0 bases, with 15 bases between. This CDR3 comprises 14 residues. CDR1 is ENHRY and CDR2 is SYGVKD in the germline V gene. CDR3 DNA: TGTGCCACCAAAACACAGGGCTTGAACACTGAAGCTTTCTTT. It encodes CATKTQGLNTEAFF.

In this sample, this clone turned up a few times. Other DNA sequences in the sample encode the same CDR3. The chain has TRBV28 and TRBJ1-5; 8 nucleotides line up with TRBD1. Germline assignment: CDR1 MDHEN and CDR2 SYDVKM. The V gene end was trimmed by 3 bases and the J gene end by 5 bases; junction bases not matched to a gene: 3. The CDR3 is made up of 14 amino acids. The CDR3 loop reads CASSLAGGDQPQHF. For the CDR3, the DNA is TGTGCCAGCAGTTTGGCAGGGGGCGATCAGCCCCAGCATTTT.

CDR3 protein: CASSGTHNQPQHF. The CDR3 region has the DNA TGTGCCAGTAGTGGGACACACAATCAGCCCCAGCATTTT. This rearrangement joins TRBV19 to TRBJ1-5; a possible D gene is TRBD1 (6 bases). The germline V gene encodes CDR1 LNHDA and CDR2 SQIVND (reference sequence). This CDR3 is built from 13 residues. V was clipped by 5 bases and J by 3 bases, with 8 bases between them.

This clone was counted only a few times. The chain employs TRBV20-1 and TRBJ1-1; the D is unclear. The CDR3 is 11 amino acids. Germline loops: CDR1 DFQATT, CDR2 SNEGSKA (reference sequence). Deletions cut 0 bases from V and 7 bases from J, with 6 bases between. CDR3 sequence (DNA): TGCAGTGCTAGAGATCAGCATGAAGCTTTCTTT. Translating it yields CSARDQHEAFF.